The text below deals with one TCR beta chain. The target of this receptor is not known. No clone much larger than this one lies a single base away; base qualities are absent. Patients with autoimmune disease history or receiving systemic immunosuppression were excluded from the trial. Peripheral blood for TCR sequencing was collected from all dose cohorts at baseline, on cycle 4 day 1, and on cycle 7 day 1. The samples were drawn from a first-in-human, open-label, multicenter phase I dose-escalation trial of ivuxolimab. Adults with locally advanced or metastatic melanoma, renal cell, hepatocellular, or head and neck squamous cell carcinoma were enrolled in the trial. Before TCR sequencing, CD4+ and CD8+ T cells were separately sorted from peripheral blood. Genomic DNA was extracted from sorted cells for sequencing of the TCRbeta CDR3 region. The immunoSEQ Assay was used to sequence the TCRbeta CDR3 regions. Drawn from immuneACCESS, this table holds only the in-frame rearrangements with V and J called that TCRdb kept. Clones are partly lost; checked studies trace under half to an unresolved V gene and leave the rest unexplained. A total of 90,000 to 95,000 clones appear in this sample, around 87% of them only once. The ten top clones hold about 4% of the sample.

Germline trimming: 5 bases from V, 3 bases from J; junction bases outside gene matches: 4. The CDR3, cysteine through phenylalanine, is 14 amino acids long. Of all the DNA, just the CDR3 is kept, 42 bases in frame from base 1. The germline V gene encodes CDR1 SGHTA and CDR2 FQGTGA. This sample stems from a study of OX40 agonist ivuxolimab in advanced cancers. Study-level background: Ivuxolimab was an agonistic, fully human IgG2 monoclonal antibody directed against OX40 (CD134), a costimulatory receptor. A male proportion of around 80% and a mean age of approximately 58 years, ranging from about 23 to 90, were recorded for the dose-escalation cohort. Among the 50 to 55 dose-escalation patients, some 19 had hepatocellular carcinoma, around 15 melanoma, 9 renal cell carcinoma and 9 head and neck cancer. Peripheral TCRbeta sequencing was intended to test whether TCR sequence diversity was altered and clonal T-cell expansion was caused by ivuxolimab. Patients were allowed to have had prior anti-PD-1, anti-PD-L1 or anti-CTLA-4 therapy, and around two fifths of the dose-escalation patients had been treated with checkpoint inhibitors. Partial responses occurred in three dose-escalation patients: two with cutaneous melanoma and one with hepatocellular carcinoma. Intravenous ivuxolimab was administered to patients every 2 weeks at six dose levels: 0.01, 0.1, 0.3, 1.5, 3 and 10 mg/kg. The paper describes the monotherapy dose-escalation part (N of about 52 patients) of the phase I trial of ivuxolimab. Overall results and qualifications from the work: Low levels of normalized T-cell clonal expansion were also seen in some patients who did not respond. On average, CD8+ T cells showed more expanded clones than CD4+ T cells after ivuxolimab. In the 0.1-3.0 mg/kg groups, partial responders had among the lowest normalized peripheral clonal expansion, particularly in CD8+ T cells. At doses from 0.1 to 3.0 mg/kg, clonal expansion was seen in both CD4+ and CD8+ blood T cells between baseline and week 6. The antigen specificity of the clonally expanded peripheral T cells was not determined.

The specimen was CD4+ or CD8+ T cells sorted from blood, collected in a trial of the OX40 agonist ivuxolimab. The receptor was derived from an adult with an advanced solid tumor such as melanoma, head and neck, liver or kidney cancer. Here the chain combines TRBV7-3 and TRBJ1-1, with 9 middle bases fitting TRBD1. The nucleotides are TGTGCCAGCAGCCCGGGACAGGGTCACACTGAAGCTTTCTTT. It encodes CASSPGQGHTEAFF.